These T cell receptor beta chains were read from a single sample in a study of CD8+CD57+ T cells in acquired aplastic anemia. One entry per CDR3 protein, called by TCRdb with MiXCR from the reads. The sample records nearly 60,000 distinct CDR3 sequences, roughly three fifths being singletons. The source material was sorted CD4+, CD8+, or CD8+CD57+ T cells (not recorded which) from PBMCs. These receptors all stem from a human donor with aplastic anemia. The CDR3 runs from the conserved cysteine through the conserved F or W. D genes are given only for firm matches. The listing skips clone size in some rows; elsewhere it reads once, few, many or a size class.

j_call: TRBJ1-5
v_call: TRBV2
clone_size: NA
d_call: NA
cdr3_aa: CASSEAVNQPQHF
cdr3_nt: TGTGCCAGCAGTGAAGCTGTAAATCAGCCCCAGCATTTT

j_call: TRBJ1-1
v_call: TRBV19
clone_size: NA
d_call: NA
cdr3_aa: CVSSSPGHHTEAFF
cdr3_nt: TGTGTCAGTAGTTCGCCGGGACATCACACTGAAGCTTTCTTT

j_call: TRBJ1-2
v_call: TRBV7-2
clone_size: once
d_call: NA
cdr3_aa: CASSVDDNYGYTF
cdr3_nt: TGTGCCAGCAGCGTGGACGACAACTATGGCTACACCTTC

j_call: TRBJ2-7
v_call: TRBV10-3
clone_size: few
d_call: TRBD1
cdr3_aa: CAISALTRDRDYEQYF
cdr3_nt: TGTGCCATCAGTGCTTTGACTCGGGACAGGGACTACGAGCAGTACTTC

j_call: TRBJ1-3
v_call: TRBV6-1
clone_size: many
d_call: TRBD1
cdr3_aa: CASLDRQGAGNTIYF
cdr3_nt: TGTGCCAGTCTCGACCGACAGGGTGCTGGAAACACCATATATTTT

j_call: TRBJ2-7
v_call: TRBV29-1
clone_size: once
d_call: NA
cdr3_aa: CSYEVGLSYEQYF
cdr3_nt: TGCAGTTACGAGGTGGGGTTAAGCTACGAGCAGTACTTC

j_call: TRBJ1-5
v_call: TRBV7-8
clone_size: NA
d_call: NA
cdr3_aa: CASSNGQPQHF
cdr3_nt: TGTGCCAGCAGCAACGGACAGCCCCAGCATTTT

j_call: TRBJ2-5
v_call: TRBV13
clone_size: NA
d_call: TRBD2
cdr3_aa: CASSISGAQETQYF
cdr3_nt: TGTGCCAGCAGTATCAGCGGGGCCCAAGAGACCCAGTACTTC

j_call: TRBJ1-2
v_call: TRBV27
clone_size: many
d_call: NA
cdr3_aa: CASSPHVANYGYTF
cdr3_nt: TGTGCCAGCAGTCCCCATGTTGCTAACTATGGCTACACCTTC

j_call: TRBJ2-6
v_call: TRBV25-1
clone_size: NA
d_call: TRBD1
cdr3_aa: CASMGQGNSGADVLTF
cdr3_nt: TGTGCCAGCATGGGACAGGGCAACTCTGGGGCCGACGTCCTGACCTTC

j_call: TRBJ1-2
v_call: TRBV27
clone_size: many
d_call: NA
cdr3_aa: CASSPQGPHGYTF
cdr3_nt: TGTGCCAGCAGTCCACAGGGTCCGCATGGCTACACCTTC

j_call: TRBJ2-7
v_call: TRBV20-1
clone_size: NA
d_call: TRBD1
cdr3_aa: CSARDRDRGLKSFYEQYF
cdr3_nt: TGCAGTGCTAGAGATAGGGACAGGGGGCTGAAGAGTTTCTACGAGCAGTACTTC

j_call: TRBJ1-2
v_call: TRBV10-2
clone_size: NA
d_call: NA
cdr3_aa: CASSESGFYGYAF
cdr3_nt: TGCGCCAGCAGTGAGTCAGGGTTCTATGGCTACGCCTTC

j_call: TRBJ2-7
v_call: TRBV7-9
clone_size: many
d_call: TRBD1
cdr3_aa: CASSQSAATGGYEQYF
cdr3_nt: TGTGCCAGCAGCCAGAGCGCCGCGACAGGGGGCTACGAGCAGTACTTC

j_call: TRBJ1-1
v_call: TRBV24-1
clone_size: NA
d_call: TRBD1
cdr3_aa: CATSDLRRQGDTEAFF
cdr3_nt: TGTGCCACCAGTGATTTACGAAGACAGGGGGACACTGAAGCTTTCTTT

j_call: TRBJ2-5
v_call: TRBV2
clone_size: NA
d_call: TRBD1
cdr3_aa: CASRTQGAKGDQYF
cdr3_nt: TGTGCCAGCAGGACACAGGGGGCCAAGGGGGACCAGTACTTC

j_call: TRBJ2-7
v_call: TRBV2
clone_size: NA
d_call: TRBD1
cdr3_aa: CASDTGTGGSYEQYF
cdr3_nt: TGTGCCAGCGATACTGGGACAGGGGGTTCCTACGAGCAGTACTTC

j_call: TRBJ1-1
v_call: TRBV19
clone_size: many
d_call: NA
cdr3_aa: CASSISAGTGSEAFF
cdr3_nt: TGTGCCAGTAGTATATCTGCAGGTACAGGGTCTGAAGCTTTCTTT

j_call: TRBJ2-1
v_call: TRBV29-1
clone_size: NA
d_call: NA
cdr3_aa: CSVIKRAPPYNEQFF
cdr3_nt: TGCAGCGTCATTAAACGGGCACCTCCTTACAATGAGCAGTTCTTC

j_call: TRBJ2-3
v_call: TRBV29-1
clone_size: NA
d_call: NA
cdr3_aa: CSATWRGADTQYF
cdr3_nt: TGCAGCGCCACTTGGAGAGGGGCAGATACGCAGTATTTT

j_call: TRBJ1-1
v_call: TRBV7-4
clone_size: many
d_call: NA
cdr3_aa: CASSLPRTPKRTEAFF
cdr3_nt: TGTGCCAGCAGCCTCCCCAGGACTCCTAAGAGGACTGAAGCTTTCTTT

j_call: TRBJ1-2
v_call: TRBV29-1
clone_size: many
d_call: TRBD1
cdr3_aa: CSVLDPGQGALYTF
cdr3_nt: TGCAGCGTTTTAGACCCGGGACAGGGGGCACTCTACACCTTC

j_call: TRBJ1-1
v_call: TRBV10-1
clone_size: NA
d_call: NA
cdr3_aa: CASGFGGSTEAFF
cdr3_nt: TGCGCCAGCGGCTTCGGGGGAAGCACTGAAGCTTTCTTT

j_call: TRBJ2-1
v_call: TRBV7-9
clone_size: NA
d_call: NA
cdr3_aa: CASSLVGSAEQFF
cdr3_nt: TGTGCCAGCAGCTTAGTCGGCAGTGCTGAGCAGTTCTTC

j_call: TRBJ1-3
v_call: TRBV5-1
clone_size: NA
d_call: NA
cdr3_aa: CASSLGYRTVFNTIYF
cdr3_nt: TGCGCCAGCAGCTTGGGTTACAGGACAGTTTTCAACACCATATATTTT

j_call: TRBJ2-5
v_call: TRBV12-3/TRBV12-4
clone_size: few
d_call: NA
cdr3_aa: CASSLLPGVGETQYF
cdr3_nt: TGTGCCAGCAGTCTCCTACCGGGGGTAGGAGAGACCCAGTACTTC

j_call: TRBJ1-6
v_call: TRBV19
clone_size: NA
d_call: NA
cdr3_aa: CASSTYTNNSPLHF
cdr3_nt: TGTGCCAGTAGTACTTACACTAATAATTCACCCCTCCACTTT

j_call: TRBJ1-5
v_call: TRBV7-9
clone_size: NA
d_call: NA
cdr3_aa: CASSLEGRQPQHF
cdr3_nt: TGTGCCAGCAGCTTAGAGGGTCGACAGCCCCAGCATTTT

j_call: TRBJ2-4
v_call: TRBV6-1
clone_size: NA
d_call: NA
cdr3_aa: CASRGMGIQYF
cdr3_nt: TGTGCCAGCAGGGGAATGGGCATTCAGTACTTC

j_call: TRBJ1-1
v_call: TRBV7-2
clone_size: NA
d_call: NA
cdr3_aa: CAGSPSPGAYRAFF
cdr3_nt: TGTGCCGGCAGCCCATCACCCGGAGCGTACAGGGCATTCTTT

j_call: TRBJ2-3
v_call: TRBV7-9
clone_size: NA
d_call: NA
cdr3_aa: CASSSRVPDTQYF
cdr3_nt: TGTGCCAGCAGCTCAAGGGTTCCAGATACGCAGTATTTT

j_call: TRBJ2-1
v_call: TRBV5-1
clone_size: NA
d_call: TRBD1
cdr3_aa: CASSSLLGTGAPWSEQFF
cdr3_nt: TGCGCCAGCAGCTCTTTACTCGGGACAGGGGCTCCGTGGAGTGAGCAGTTCTTC

j_call: TRBJ1-2
v_call: TRBV29-1
clone_size: NA
d_call: TRBD1
cdr3_aa: CSVEGGETGDGYTF
cdr3_nt: TGCAGCGTTGAAGGCGGTGAGACAGGGGATGGCTACACCTTC

j_call: TRBJ1-2
v_call: TRBV7-6
clone_size: NA
d_call: NA
cdr3_aa: CASSLDGRYGYTF
cdr3_nt: TGTGCCAGCAGCTTAGATGGACGCTATGGCTACACCTTC

j_call: TRBJ1-2
v_call: TRBV29-1
clone_size: NA
d_call: TRBD1
cdr3_aa: CSVGQGASYGYTF
cdr3_nt: TGCAGCGTCGGACAGGGGGCGAGCTATGGCTACACCTTC

j_call: TRBJ1-2
v_call: TRBV9
clone_size: NA
d_call: NA
cdr3_aa: CASSVSGYTF
cdr3_nt: TGTGCCAGCAGCGTATCGGGCTACACCTTC

j_call: TRBJ1-2
v_call: TRBV15
clone_size: NA
d_call: NA
cdr3_aa: CATSSGILNYGYTF
cdr3_nt: TGTGCCACCAGCAGTGGGATTCTTAACTATGGCTACACCTTC

j_call: TRBJ1-4
v_call: TRBV30
clone_size: many
d_call: NA
cdr3_aa: CAWSQSTNEKLFF
cdr3_nt: TGTGCCTGGAGTCAATCAACTAATGAAAAACTGTTTTTT

j_call: TRBJ2-1
v_call: TRBV18
clone_size: many
d_call: TRBD1
cdr3_aa: CASSPRDRKGFNEQFF
cdr3_nt: TGTGCCAGCTCACCACGGGACAGGAAGGGGTTCAATGAGCAGTTCTTC

j_call: TRBJ2-3
v_call: TRBV12-3/TRBV12-4
clone_size: NA
d_call: TRBD2
cdr3_aa: CASSLAGRARFSGDTQYF
cdr3_nt: TGTGCCAGCAGTTTGGCGGGGAGGGCCCGGTTTAGCGGAGATACGCAGTATTTT

j_call: TRBJ1-1
v_call: TRBV15
clone_size: NA
d_call: TRBD1
cdr3_aa: CATTTGVAEAFF
cdr3_nt: TGTGCCACCACAACAGGGGTCGCTGAAGCTTTCTTT

j_call: TRBJ1-1
v_call: TRBV25-1
clone_size: medium-sized
d_call: NA
cdr3_aa: CASSGYREGDTEAFF
cdr3_nt: TGTGCCAGCAGTGGTTACAGGGAAGGGGACACTGAAGCTTTCTTT

j_call: TRBJ2-5
v_call: TRBV29-1
clone_size: many
d_call: TRBD2
cdr3_aa: CSVPEGSGGEETQYF
cdr3_nt: TGCAGCGTCCCCGAGGGTAGCGGGGGAGAAGAGACCCAGTACTTC

j_call: TRBJ1-6
v_call: TRBV4-2
clone_size: many
d_call: NA
cdr3_aa: CASSQGVSPLHF
cdr3_nt: TGTGCCAGCAGCCAAGGAGTCTCACCCCTCCACTTT

j_call: TRBJ2-7
v_call: TRBV15
clone_size: once
d_call: NA
cdr3_aa: CATSRDRGDYEQYF
cdr3_nt: TGTGCCACCAGCAGAGATCGCGGGGACTACGAGCAGTACTTC

j_call: TRBJ1-1
v_call: TRBV5-1
clone_size: NA
d_call: TRBD1
cdr3_aa: CASSKQGAGVDTEAFF
cdr3_nt: TGCGCCAGCAGCAAACAGGGGGCCGGGGTGGACACTGAAGCTTTCTTT

j_call: TRBJ2-7
v_call: TRBV10-3
clone_size: NA
d_call: NA
cdr3_aa: CASSAGKGYEQYF
cdr3_nt: TGTGCCTCCTCCGCAGGGAAGGGGTACGAGCAGTACTTC

j_call: TRBJ1-6
v_call: TRBV10-3
clone_size: NA
d_call: NA
cdr3_aa: CAISDGYREESPLHF
cdr3_nt: TGTGCCATCAGTGACGGGTACAGGGAAGAATCACCCCTCCACTTT

j_call: TRBJ2-3
v_call: TRBV25-1
clone_size: NA
d_call: NA
cdr3_aa: CASSEFSRGDSDTQYF
cdr3_nt: TGTGCCAGCAGTGAATTCAGCAGGGGTGATTCAGATACGCAGTATTTT

j_call: TRBJ1-2
v_call: TRBV28
clone_size: many
d_call: TRBD1
cdr3_aa: CASSLTGYGYTF
cdr3_nt: TGTGCCAGCAGTTTGACAGGGTATGGCTACACCTTC

j_call: TRBJ1-2
v_call: TRBV2
clone_size: NA
d_call: NA
cdr3_aa: CASSLVGGIRGYTF
cdr3_nt: TGTGCCAGCAGTTTAGTTGGGGGAATCCGGGGCTACACCTTC

j_call: TRBJ2-6
v_call: TRBV7-6
clone_size: NA
d_call: NA
cdr3_aa: CASSLGQPGANVLTF
cdr3_nt: TGTGCCAGCAGCTTAGGGCAGCCTGGGGCCAACGTCCTGACTTTC

j_call: TRBJ2-1
v_call: TRBV7-9
clone_size: many
d_call: NA
cdr3_aa: CASSSRAYNEQFF
cdr3_nt: TGTGCCAGCAGCTCTCGAGCGTACAATGAGCAGTTCTTC

j_call: TRBJ1-6
v_call: TRBV19
clone_size: NA
d_call: TRBD1
cdr3_aa: CASSVGTGGSSPLHF
cdr3_nt: TGTGCCAGTAGTGTTGGGACAGGAGGGTCGTCGCCCCTCCACTTT

j_call: TRBJ2-1
v_call: TRBV25-1
clone_size: NA
d_call: TRBD1
cdr3_aa: CASSPTSGRGREQFF
cdr3_nt: TGTGCCAGCAGTCCCACGTCGGGTAGGGGGCGGGAGCAGTTCTTC

j_call: TRBJ2-1
v_call: TRBV7-6
clone_size: many
d_call: NA
cdr3_aa: CASSFPRGERSYNEQFF
cdr3_nt: TGTGCCAGCAGCTTCCCCCGCGGCGAGCGCTCCTACAATGAGCAGTTCTTC